This TCR beta chain is drawn from a study of T cells expressing NK-cell markers (dated by TCRdb to 2020 to 2021). Concerning the study at large: In sorted CD3+CD56+NKG2C+, CD3+CD56+NKG2C- and CD3+CD56-NKG2C+ T-cell subsets from about eight donors, TCR beta-chain repertoires were profiled. Among the eight sequenced donors, only one was HCMV-seronegative, while the other seven were HCMV-seropositive. Randomly selected healthy volunteers, three men and five women, were used as the eight sequenced donors. Libraries were sequenced as 2 x 150 bp reads on Illumina HiSeq 2000/2500, MiSeq or NextSeq.

HCMV-specific IgG was detected in serum with a commercial ELISA kit to determine HCMV serostatus. Peripheral blood mononuclear cells were isolated from blood by Ficoll density gradient centrifugation. The CDR3 numbers 15 residues from cysteine through phenylalanine. The DNA is unrecorded. CDR1 and CDR2 (LNHDA, SQIVND) derive from the germline V gene (reference sequence). Sequencing was carried out with an Illumina HiSeq 2000. TCR beta cDNA libraries were made by 5'RACE template switching that added a universal primer site and unique molecular identifiers. cDNA synthesis was primed from the TCR beta constant segment, followed by two successive PCR amplification steps. The published analysis was carried out like this. MIGEC was used to demultiplex reads and group reads by UMI, and MiTCR was used to assemble and quantify clonotypes. Only TCR cDNA sequences supported by at least two reads were kept to exclude erroneous sequences. The tcR package was used for downstream repertoire analysis, and clonotypes were matched across fractions by CDR3 nucleotide sequence plus V segment. VDJmatch was used to annotate antigen specificity against VDJdb, with one amino acid substitution in CDR3 permitted. Following TCRdb reprocessing, every CDR3 protein sequence forms one entry, and DNA is not provided. These V and J calls originate from TCRdb's pipeline instead of the authors' own analysis. The data table for this sample lists approximately 550,000 distinct CDR3 sequences. The ten biggest clones cover approximately 3.6% of the sample.

On this clonotype itself: Its cognate antigen has yet to be identified.

The investigation overall reported the following: Those dominant clonotypes were again the most abundant among CD3+CD56-NKG2C+ cells in a few donors, at about 25-65%. Whether the expanded NKG2C-expressing T cell clones were specific for HCMV antigens remained unclear. In six donors, the dominant CD3+CD56+NKG2C+ clonotypes ranked among the top 10 CD8+ clonotypes, making up roughly 1.0-7.0% of CD8+ T cells.

What was sequenced was blood T cells: a sorted CD56 or NKG2C T cell subset, CD4+ or CD8+ T cells, or bulk PBMC T cells (not recorded which). The V and J genes are TRBV19 and TRBJ2-1. The receptor comes from a young man in good health. Donor details come from another sample of the same person, matched by shared clones. The CDR3 region reads CASSNAGGTYNEQFF.